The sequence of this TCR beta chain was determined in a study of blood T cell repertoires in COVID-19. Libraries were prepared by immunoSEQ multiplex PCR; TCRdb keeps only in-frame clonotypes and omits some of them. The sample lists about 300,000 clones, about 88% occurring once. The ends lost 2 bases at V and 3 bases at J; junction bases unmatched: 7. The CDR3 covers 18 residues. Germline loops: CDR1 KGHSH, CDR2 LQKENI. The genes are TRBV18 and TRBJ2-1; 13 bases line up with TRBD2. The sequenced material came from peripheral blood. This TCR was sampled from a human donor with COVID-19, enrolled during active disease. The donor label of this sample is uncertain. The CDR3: CASSPSPGLAGIYNEQFF. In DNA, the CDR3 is TGTGCCAGCTCACCATCTCCGGGACTAGCGGGAATCTACAATGAGCAGTTCTTC.